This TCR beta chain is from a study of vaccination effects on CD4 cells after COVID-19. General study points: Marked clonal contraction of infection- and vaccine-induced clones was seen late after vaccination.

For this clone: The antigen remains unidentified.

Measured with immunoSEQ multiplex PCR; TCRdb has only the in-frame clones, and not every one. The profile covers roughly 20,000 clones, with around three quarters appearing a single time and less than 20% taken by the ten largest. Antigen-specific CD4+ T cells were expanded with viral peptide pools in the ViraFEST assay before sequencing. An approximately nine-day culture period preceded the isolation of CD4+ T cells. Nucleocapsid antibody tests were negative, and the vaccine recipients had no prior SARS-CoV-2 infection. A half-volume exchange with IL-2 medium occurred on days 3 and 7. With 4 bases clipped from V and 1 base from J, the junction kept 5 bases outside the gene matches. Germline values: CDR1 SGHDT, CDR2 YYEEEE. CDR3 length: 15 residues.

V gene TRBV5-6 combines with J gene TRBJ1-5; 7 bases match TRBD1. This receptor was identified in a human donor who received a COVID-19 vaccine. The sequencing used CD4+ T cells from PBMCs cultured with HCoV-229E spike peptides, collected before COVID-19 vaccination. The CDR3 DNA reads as TGTGCCAGCAGCGTCGACAGGGAGAGCAATCAGCCCCAGCATTTT. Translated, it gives CASSVDRESNQPQHF.